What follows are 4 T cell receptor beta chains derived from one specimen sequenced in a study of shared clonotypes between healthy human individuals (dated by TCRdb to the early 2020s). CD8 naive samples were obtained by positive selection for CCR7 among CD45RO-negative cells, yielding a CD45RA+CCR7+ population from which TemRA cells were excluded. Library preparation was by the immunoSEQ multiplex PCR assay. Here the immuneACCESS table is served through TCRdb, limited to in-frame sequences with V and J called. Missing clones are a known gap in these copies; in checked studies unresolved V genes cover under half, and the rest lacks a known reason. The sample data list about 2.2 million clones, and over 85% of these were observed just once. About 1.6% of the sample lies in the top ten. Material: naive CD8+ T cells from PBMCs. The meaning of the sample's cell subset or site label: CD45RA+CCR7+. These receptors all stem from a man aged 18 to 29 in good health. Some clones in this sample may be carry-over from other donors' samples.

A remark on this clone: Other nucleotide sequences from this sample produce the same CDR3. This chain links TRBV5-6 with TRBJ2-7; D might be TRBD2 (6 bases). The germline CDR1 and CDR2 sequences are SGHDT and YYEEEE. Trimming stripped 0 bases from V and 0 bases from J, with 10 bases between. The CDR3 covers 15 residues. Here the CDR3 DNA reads TGTGCCAGCAGCTTGGGTGCCGGGGGCTCCTACGAGCAGTACTTC. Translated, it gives CASSLGAGGSYEQYF.

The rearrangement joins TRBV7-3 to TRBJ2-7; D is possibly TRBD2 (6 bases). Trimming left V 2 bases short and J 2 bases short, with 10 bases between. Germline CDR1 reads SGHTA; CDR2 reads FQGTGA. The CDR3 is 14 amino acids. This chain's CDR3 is CASSLYPGAYEQYF. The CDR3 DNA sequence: TGTGCCAGCAGCTTATACCCGGGAGCCTACGAGCAGTACTTC.

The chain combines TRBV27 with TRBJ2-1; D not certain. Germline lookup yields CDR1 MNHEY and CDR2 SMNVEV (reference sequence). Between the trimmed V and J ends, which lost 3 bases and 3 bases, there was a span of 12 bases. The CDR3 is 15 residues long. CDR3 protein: CASSFAPRNYNEQFF. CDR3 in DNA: TGTGCCAGCAGTTTTGCCCCCCGTAACTACAATGAGCAGTTCTTC.

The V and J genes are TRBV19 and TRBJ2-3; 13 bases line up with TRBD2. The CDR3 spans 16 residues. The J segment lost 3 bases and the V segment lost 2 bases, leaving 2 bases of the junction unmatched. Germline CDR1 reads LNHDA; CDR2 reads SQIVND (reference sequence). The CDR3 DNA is TGTGCCAGTAGTATATGGACTAGCGGGAGAACAGATACGCAGTATTTT. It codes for CASSIWTSGRTDTQYF. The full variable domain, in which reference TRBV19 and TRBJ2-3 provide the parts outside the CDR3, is DGGITQSPKYLFRKEGQNVTLSCEQNLNHDAMYWYRQDPGQGLRLIYYSQIVNDFQKGDIAEGYSVSREKKESFPLTVTSAQKNPTAFYLCASSIWTSGRTDTQYFGPGTRLTVL.